This TCR beta chain was identified during a study of identical twins. Overall study results and limits: Monozygotic twin pairs showed more out-of-frame TCR alpha sharing than models estimated.

Of note for this clonotype: Its specificity is unknown.

Template switching introduced a universal primer site, and the cDNA bore unique molecular identifiers. TCRdb used MiXCR to reprocess the 5' RACE reads, holding one entry per CDR3 protein. The table shows approximately 260,000 distinct CDR3 sequences, with more than 13% occurring only once. The CDR3 runs to 18 residues. Per the germline V gene, CDR1 is LGHDT and CDR2 is YNNKEL (reference sequence). J is TRBJ2-1 and V is TRBV3-1; 10 bases align to TRBD2. This sequence originates from a woman under 30 in good health. The specimen sequenced was memory (CD45RO+) T cells sorted from blood. In DNA form, the CDR3 reads TGTACCTTCAGTTTTGGGAGTTGGACTAGCGGCTCCTACAATGAGCAGTTCTTC. Protein product: CTFSFGSWTSGSYNEQFF.